This T cell receptor (beta chain) derives from a study of technical replicates of blood from a few donors. Sequencing was performed with immunoSEQ multiplex PCR; in TCRdb, only in-frame clones are kept and a portion is missing. This table has 60,000 to 90,000 clones, about 97% appearing once. V was cut by 5 bases and J by 4 bases, with 12 bases left in between. Germline V gene lookup returns CDR1 MDHEN and CDR2 SYDVKM. CDR3 length: 14 amino acids. The V call is TRBV28, the J call TRBJ1-5; weak D call: TRBD1 (6 bases). This receptor was obtained from a human donor in good health. Sequenced sample: T cells isolated from PBMCs. Here the CDR3 reads CASSPGQGNQPQHF. The CDR3 DNA is TGTGCCAGCAGTCCGGGACAAGGGAATCAGCCCCAGCATTTT.